This TCR beta chain was sequenced in a study of T cell responses to AZD1222 COVID-19 vaccine. Overall study findings and caveats: Sampling captured repertoires only after the peak T cell response. An increase in Spike-specific TCR breadth and depth was observed after two AZD1222 doses. The reported proportion of spike-specific TCRs targeting unmutated variant regions was nearly half.

Looked up from germline, CDR1 is MNHNS and CDR2 is SASEGT. V lost 2 bases to trimming and J lost 9 bases; unmatched junction nucleotides: 12. The CDR3 runs 17 residues. Clones were read by immunoSEQ multiplex PCR, and TCRdb kept only the in-frame ones, dropping some. The sample has approximately 200,000 clones, approximately 89% seen once. To note about this clone: Antigen: not known.

The material was peripheral blood, obtained 28 days after the second AZD1222 dose. The sequence derives from an adult who received the AZD1222 COVID-19 vaccine. V is TRBV6-1 and J is TRBJ1-6; TRBD1 matches 8 bases. CDR3 coding DNA: TGTGCCAGCAGTGAATACGGAGGACAGGGCTGGGTTTCACCCCTCCACTTT. Amino acid sequence: CASSEYGGQGWVSPLHF.